The 5 T cell receptor beta chains given below trace back to one sample, sequenced in a study of Tregs in tolerant kidney transplant recipients. Profiled with immunoSEQ multiplex PCR; TCRdb holds only in-frame clones, not every one. The sample includes about 83,000 clones, roughly 98% of them seen just once. Sequencing was performed on CD4+ T cells from blood, taken before the transplant. The receptors shown here come from a human donor who received a combined kidney and bone marrow transplant.

The CDR3 region is CASSVGVGGPMGLVHGGEQFF. Written as DNA, the CDR3 is TGTGCCAGCAGCGTAGGGGTAGGGGGACCGATGGGACTAGTCCACGGGGGTGAGCAGTTCTTC. V usage is TRBV9 and J usage is TRBJ2-1; 8 positions match TRBD2. In germline, CDR1 is SGDLS, CDR2 YYNGEE. This CDR3 region has 21 residues. Germline trimming cut 0 bases from V and 9 bases from J; bases unmatched to any gene: 26.

This chain connects TRBV4-1 to TRBJ2-1; TRBD2 matches 9 bases. The germline gives CDR1 MGHRA, CDR2 YSYEKL. This CDR3 has 21 residues. The trim removed 1 base at V and 2 bases at J, leaving 18 bases unmatched. In nucleotides, the CDR3 is TGCGCCAGCAGCCAAGGACTGCTTTTCCTTAGCGGGAGAGGCGCCTACAATGAGCAGTTCTTC. Translating gives CASSQGLLFLSGRGAYNEQFF.

The V gene is TRBV28, the J gene TRBJ1-5; D might be TRBD1 (5 bases). Between the trimmed V and J ends, which lost 5 bases and 5 bases, there was a span of 13 bases. The CDR3 loop spans 14 amino acids. Per the germline V gene, CDR1 is MDHEN and CDR2 is SYDVKM. The CDR3 is CASSNTGLHQPQHF. CDR3 DNA sequence: TGTGCCAGCAGTAACACAGGACTACATCAGCCCCAGCATTTT.

The chain couples TRBV21-1 to TRBJ1-5. TRBV21-1 represents a pseudogene. The CDR3 loop spans 19 amino acids. CDR3 coding DNA: TGTGCCAGCAGCAGCCCCGTTACTAAGTCTCCCGAGGGCAATCAGCCCCAGCATTTT. Translated: CASSSPVTKSPEGNQPQHF.

This chain uses TRBV4-1 with TRBJ1-5, with no clear D. This CDR3 is 14 amino acids long. The V gene lost 0 bases and the J gene lost 6 bases, with 9 bases spanning the gap. The V gene's germline CDR1 is MGHRA and CDR2 YSYEKL. In nucleotides, the CDR3 is TGCGCCAGCAGCCAAGAGCTTGGGAGTCAGCCCCAGCATTTT. It yields the protein CASSQELGSQPQHF.